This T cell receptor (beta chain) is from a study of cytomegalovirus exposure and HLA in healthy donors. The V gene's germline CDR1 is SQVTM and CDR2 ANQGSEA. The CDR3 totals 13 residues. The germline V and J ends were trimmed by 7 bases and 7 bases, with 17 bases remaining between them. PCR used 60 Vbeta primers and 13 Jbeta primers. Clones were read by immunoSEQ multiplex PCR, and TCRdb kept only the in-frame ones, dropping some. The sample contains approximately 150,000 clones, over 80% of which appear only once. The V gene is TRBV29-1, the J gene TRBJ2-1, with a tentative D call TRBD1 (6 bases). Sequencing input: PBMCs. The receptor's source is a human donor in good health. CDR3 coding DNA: TGCAGCGCTACCCGGACAGACCTTAATGAGCAGTTCTTC. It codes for CSATRTDLNEQFF.